Following are 16 T cell receptor beta chains from one sample sequenced in a study of blood T cell repertoires in COVID-19. The repertoire was sequenced with immunoSEQ multiplex PCR; TCRdb's copy has only in-frame clones and lacks some. The sample gives roughly 120,000 clones, under 90% of which show up once; 6% to 7% is in the top ten. Sequenced sample: peripheral blood. All receptors come from a woman aged 45 to 65 with acute or convalescent COVID-19.

This clone showed up just once. The chain joins TRBV6-5 to TRBJ1-1; no reliable D call. V was trimmed by 6 bases and J by 1 base, leaving 3 bases between them. Germline V gives CDR1 MNHEY, CDR2 SVGAGI. The CDR3 runs to 11 residues. CDR3 nucleotide sequence: TGTGCCAGCAGGGCGAACACTGAAGCTTTCTTT. Translation: CASRANTEAFF.

The J gene is TRBJ2-3, the V gene TRBV6-5; D might be TRBD2 (5 bases). This CDR3 region has 15 residues. CDR1 and CDR2 from the germline V gene are MNHEY and SVGAGI. V was trimmed by 4 bases and J by 6 bases, leaving 17 bases between them. The CDR3: CASSSAAGGSDTQYF. The CDR3 DNA is TGTGCCAGCAGTTCTGCGGCAGGCGGGTCGGATACGCAGTATTTT.

The CDR3 loop reads CASSQDSQRYEQYF. CDR3 nucleotides: TGCGCCAGCAGCCAAGATAGTCAGCGCTACGAGCAGTACTTC. This rearrangement joins TRBV4-1 to TRBJ2-7; D gene ambiguous. Trimming removed 0 bases at V and 3 bases at J, with 9 bases between. Germline CDR1 reads MGHRA; CDR2 reads YSYEKL. CDR3 length: 14 amino acids.

The chain uses TRBV3-1 (or the pseudogene TRBV3-2) and TRBJ2-3; D gene uncertain. Per the germline V gene, CDR1 is LGHDT and CDR2 is YNNKEL (reference sequence). V was clipped by 2 bases and J by 6 bases, with 6 bases between them. The CDR3 is 12 residues long. CDR3 coding DNA: TGTGCCAGCAGCCAAATGTCGGATACGCAGTATTTT. The encoded protein is CASSQMSDTQYF.

The chain has TRBV5-1 and TRBJ2-1, with 9 bases fitting TRBD1. Trimming removed 5 bases from V and 7 bases from J; junction bases left unmatched: 4. This CDR3 comprises 13 residues. The V gene's germline CDR1 is SGHRS and CDR2 YFSETQ. The CDR3 loop reads CASRMGQGNEQFF. The CDR3 DNA sequence: TGCGCCAGCAGGATGGGACAGGGAAATGAGCAGTTCTTC.

This clone was seen a handful of times. This sequence joins TRBV27 and TRBJ2-3, with 7 bases fitting TRBD1. Germline loops: CDR1 MNHEY, CDR2 SMNVEV (reference sequence). This CDR3 comprises 17 residues. J was trimmed by 0 bases and V by 6 bases; bases with no gene match: 12. The CDR3 loop is CASRLGQLPVSTDTQYF. CDR3 DNA sequence: TGTGCCAGCAGACTGGGACAGCTACCTGTTAGCACAGATACGCAGTATTTT.

The chain uses TRBV30 and TRBJ2-3; D may be TRBD1 (6 bases). Trimming took off 5 bases at V and 1 base at J, with 19 bases between the two ends. The CDR3 runs to 16 residues. CDR1 is GTSNPN, CDR2 SVGIG, per germline (reference sequence). The DNA of the CDR3 is TGTGCCTGGGTTGGGGGCGGACCCCTCGGCACAGATACGCAGTATTTT. This encodes CAWVGGGPLGTDTQYF.

V and J are TRBV6-5 and TRBJ2-2, with D uncertain. Trimming took 2 bases from V and 2 from J, leaving 12 bases between them. Germline CDR1 is MNHEY and CDR2 is SVGAGI. This CDR3 region has 16 residues. This CDR3 is CASSYARHPNTGELFF. The DNA for the CDR3 is TGTGCCAGCAGTTACGCCCGACATCCCAACACCGGGGAGCTGTTTTTT.

The chain links TRBV20-1 to TRBJ1-1; D may be TRBD1 (5 bases). The CDR3 extends over 11 amino acids. Trimming left V 7 bases short and J 1 base short, with 7 bases between. The germline V gene encodes CDR1 DFQATT and CDR2 SNEGSKA (reference sequence). The CDR3 here is CSVGGNTEAFF. The CDR3 DNA reads TGCAGTGTCGGGGGGAACACTGAAGCTTTCTTT.

The V call is TRBV10-1, the J call TRBJ2-2; possibly TRBD1 for D (5 bases). Germline V gene sequence: CDR1 WNHNN, CDR2 SYGVQD (reference sequence). The CDR3 runs 14 residues. The ends were cut back, 8 bases at V and 1 base at J, with 11 bases in the middle. The CDR3 bases are TGCGCCAGCGGTGCCAGGGTGAACACCGGGGAGCTGTTTTTT. Its protein product is CASGARVNTGELFF.

This clone appeared a single time. This chain links TRBV27 with TRBJ2-6; 7 bases fit TRBD1. CDR3 size: 15 residues. Trimming cost V 8 bases and J 5 bases; bases outside gene matches: 9. The germline gives CDR1 MNHEY, CDR2 SMNVEV (reference sequence). For the CDR3, the DNA is TGTGCCAGCCATAGACAGGGATACTGGGCCAACGTCCTGACTTTC. Its translation is CASHRQGYWANVLTF. The complete variable domain, with remaining parts taken from reference TRBV27 and TRBJ2-6, reads EAQVTQNPRYLITVTGKKLTVTCSQNMNHEYMSWYRQDPGLGLRQIYYSMNVEVTDKGDVPEGYKVSRKEKRNFPLILESPSPNQTSLYFCASHRQGYWANVLTFGAGSRLTVL.

The J gene is TRBJ2-2, the V gene TRBV5-1; 12 bases align to TRBD2. This CDR3 is built from 17 residues. Germline trimming cut 0 bases from V and 1 base from J; bases unmatched to any gene: 1. The germline CDR1 and CDR2 sequences are SGHRS and YFSETQ. The CDR3: CASSLGLAGVNTGELFF. CDR3 bases: TGCGCCAGCAGCTTGGGACTAGCGGGGGTGAACACCGGGGAGCTGTTTTTT. The whole variable domain, remainder taken from reference TRBV5-1 and TRBJ2-2, is KAGVTQTPRYLIKTRGQQVTLSCSPISGHRSVSWYQQTPGQGLQFLFEYFSETQRNKGNFPGRFSGRQFSNSRSEMNVSTLELGDSALYLCASSLGLAGVNTGELFFGEGSRLTVL.

The genes are TRBV6-1 and TRBJ2-1, with 8 bases lining up with TRBD1. Trimming at V came to 4 bases and at J to 7 bases, leaving 12 bases not matched to a gene. The germline V gene has CDR1 MNHNS and CDR2 SASEGT. The CDR3 consists of 16 residues. DNA for the CDR3: TGTGCCAGCAGTGGGAGAGGGACAGGCCACACGAATGAGCAGTTCTTC. Translated: CASSGRGTGHTNEQFF.

The V gene is TRBV19, the J gene TRBJ2-2, with 8 nucleotides matching TRBD2. V lost 10 bases to trimming and J lost 1 base; unmatched junction nucleotides: 5. The CDR3 runs to 14 residues. Germline V lookup: CDR1 LNHDA, CDR2 SQIVND (reference sequence). Written as DNA, the CDR3 is TGTGCCACGGGAGGGCGGAAGAACACCGGGGAGCTGTTTTTT. Protein sequence: CATGGRKNTGELFF.

Only one count was recorded for this clone. J is TRBJ1-2 and V is TRBV6-6; no clear D gene. Germline CDR1 is MNHNY and CDR2 is SVGAGI (reference sequence). The CDR3 is 15 residues long. The germline V and J ends were trimmed by 7 bases and 2 bases, with 17 bases remaining between them. The CDR3 DNA sequence: TGTGCCAGCAAGGACCCTGGCGCGGGGAACTATGGCTACACCTTC. Protein: CASKDPGAGNYGYTF.

The J gene is TRBJ1-2, the V gene TRBV19, with 7 nucleotides matching TRBD1. V lost 9 bases and J lost 5; bases outside the gene matches: 21. Germline CDR1 and CDR2: LNHDA and SQIVND (reference sequence). The CDR3 has 17 residues. DNA of the CDR3: TGTGCCAGCAAAGGGGGCACCGGGACAGCGACTATGTATGGCTACACCTTC. Residues: CASKGGTGTATMYGYTF.